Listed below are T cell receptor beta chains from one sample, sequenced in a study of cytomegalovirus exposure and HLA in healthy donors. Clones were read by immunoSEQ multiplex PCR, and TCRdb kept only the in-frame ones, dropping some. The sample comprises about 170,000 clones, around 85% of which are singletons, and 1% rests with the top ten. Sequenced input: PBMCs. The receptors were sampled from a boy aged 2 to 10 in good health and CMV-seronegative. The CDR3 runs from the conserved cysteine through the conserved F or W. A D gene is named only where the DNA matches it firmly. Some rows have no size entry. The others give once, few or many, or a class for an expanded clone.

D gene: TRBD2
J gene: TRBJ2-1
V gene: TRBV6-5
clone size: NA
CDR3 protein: CASSYSYGGTYEQFF
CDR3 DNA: TGTGCCAGCAGTTACTCGTACGGGGGGACCTACGAGCAGTTCTTC

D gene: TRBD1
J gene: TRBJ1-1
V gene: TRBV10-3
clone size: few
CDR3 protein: CAISEGGTGRFGAATEAFF
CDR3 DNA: TGTGCCATCAGTGAGGGGGGGACAGGGAGGTTTGGTGCCGCCACTGAAGCTTTCTTT

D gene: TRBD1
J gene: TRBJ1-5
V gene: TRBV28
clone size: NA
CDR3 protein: CASSLWGQGYQPQHF
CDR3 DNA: TGTGCCAGCAGTTTATGGGGACAGGGCTATCAGCCCCAGCATTTT

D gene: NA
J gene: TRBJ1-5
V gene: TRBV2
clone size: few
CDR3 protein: CASSESSSNQPQHF
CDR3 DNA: TGTGCCAGCAGTGAATCCTCGAGCAATCAGCCCCAGCATTTT

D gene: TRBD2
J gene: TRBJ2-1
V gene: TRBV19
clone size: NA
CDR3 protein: CASSISLAAYNEQFF
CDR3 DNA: TGTGCCAGTAGTATATCACTAGCGGCCTACAATGAGCAGTTCTTC

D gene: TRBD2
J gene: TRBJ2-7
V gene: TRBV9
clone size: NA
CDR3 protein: CASSVGAGVGEQYF
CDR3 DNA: TGTGCCAGCAGCGTAGGAGCGGGAGTAGGCGAGCAGTACTTC

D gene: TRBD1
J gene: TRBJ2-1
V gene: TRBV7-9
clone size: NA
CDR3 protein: CSGTLAGQGANEQFF
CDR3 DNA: TGTTCCGGAACCTTGGCGGGACAGGGGGCCAATGAGCAGTTCTTC

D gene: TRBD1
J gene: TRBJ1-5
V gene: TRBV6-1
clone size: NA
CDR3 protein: CASSRDSSNQPQHF
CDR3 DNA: TGTGCCAGCAGCCGGGACAGCAGCAATCAGCCCCAGCATTTT

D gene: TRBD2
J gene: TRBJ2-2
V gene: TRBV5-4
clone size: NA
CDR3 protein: CASSLTGLAGGPTGELFF
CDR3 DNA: TGTGCCAGCAGCTTAACAGGACTAGCGGGGGGGCCAACCGGGGAGCTGTTTTTT

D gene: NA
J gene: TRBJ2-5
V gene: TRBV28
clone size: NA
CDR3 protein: CASSGWKETQYF
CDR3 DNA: TGTGCCAGCTCAGGGTGGAAAGAGACCCAGTACTTC

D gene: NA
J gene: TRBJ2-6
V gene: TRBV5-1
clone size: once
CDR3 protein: CASSSGGRAAGGANVLTF
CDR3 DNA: TGCGCCAGCAGCTCGGGGGGCAGGGCCGCCGGTGGGGCCAACGTCCTGACTTTC

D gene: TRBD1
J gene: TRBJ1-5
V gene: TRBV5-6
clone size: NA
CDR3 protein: CASSYSAAGGYQPQHF
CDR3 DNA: TGTGCCAGCAGCTATTCGGCGGCAGGGGGGTATCAGCCCCAGCATTTT